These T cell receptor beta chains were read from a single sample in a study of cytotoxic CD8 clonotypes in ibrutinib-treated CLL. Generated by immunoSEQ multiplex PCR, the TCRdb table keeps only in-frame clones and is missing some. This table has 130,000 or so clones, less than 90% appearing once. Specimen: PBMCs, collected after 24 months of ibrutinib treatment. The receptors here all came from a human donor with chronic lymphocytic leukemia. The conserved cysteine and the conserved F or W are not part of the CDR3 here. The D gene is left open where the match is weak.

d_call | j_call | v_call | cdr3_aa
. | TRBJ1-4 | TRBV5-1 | ASSLDGVGAKLF
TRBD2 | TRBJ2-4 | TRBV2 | ASSGTRGEVNIQY
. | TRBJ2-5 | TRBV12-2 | ASRLAASSLLPQETQY
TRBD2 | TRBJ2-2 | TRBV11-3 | ASSLAGGGGELF
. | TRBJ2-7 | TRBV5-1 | ASSRTTGSYEQY
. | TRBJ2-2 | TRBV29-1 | SVPQGSGELF
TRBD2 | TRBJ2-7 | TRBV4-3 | ASSQVAGGLNEQY
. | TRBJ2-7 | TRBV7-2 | ASSFPGTPFSSYEQY
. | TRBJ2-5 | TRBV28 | ASSTETQY
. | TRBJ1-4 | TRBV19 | ASVLRGPSEKLF
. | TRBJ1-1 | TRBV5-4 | ASSLAGPEKAF
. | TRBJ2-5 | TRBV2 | ASRRGAEETQY
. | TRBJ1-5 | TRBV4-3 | ASSQDRGKVRPQH
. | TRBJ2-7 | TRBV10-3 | AIKAGPGYEQY
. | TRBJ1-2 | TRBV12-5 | ASGLDQGLGGYT
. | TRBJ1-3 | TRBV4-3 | ASSQSGTGSGNTIY
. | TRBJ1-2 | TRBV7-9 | ASSGGEAYGYT
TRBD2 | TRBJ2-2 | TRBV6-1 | ASSALAGANTGELF
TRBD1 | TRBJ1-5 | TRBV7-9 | ASSPGFEGTGNQPQH
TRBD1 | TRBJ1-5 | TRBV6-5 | ASSKSGTGNQPQH
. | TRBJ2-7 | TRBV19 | ASSATIAGYEQY
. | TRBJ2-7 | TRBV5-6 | ASSLAQGRYEQY
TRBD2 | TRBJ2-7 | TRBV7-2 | ASSLVPSGGLLSYEQY
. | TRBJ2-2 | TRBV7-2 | ASSYRVNTGELF
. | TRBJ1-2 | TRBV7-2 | ASSFETGNYGYT
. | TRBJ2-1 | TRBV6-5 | ASSYEWDNEQF
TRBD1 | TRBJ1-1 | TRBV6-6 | ASKLSGAGGWTEAF
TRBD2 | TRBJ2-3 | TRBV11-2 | ASSLGRGGPTDTQY
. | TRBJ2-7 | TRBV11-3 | ASSRIHRSSYEQY
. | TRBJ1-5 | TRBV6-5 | ASRPGFNSNQPQH
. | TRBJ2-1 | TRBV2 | ASRVTGRNEQF
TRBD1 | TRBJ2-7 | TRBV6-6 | ASSYSQGAPYEQY
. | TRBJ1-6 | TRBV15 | ATSGKGSSYNSPLH
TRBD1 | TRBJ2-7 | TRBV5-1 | ASSLDRGRKDEQY
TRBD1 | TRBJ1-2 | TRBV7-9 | ASSLVTGGFYGYT
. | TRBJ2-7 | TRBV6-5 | ASSYSNWEDSGEQY
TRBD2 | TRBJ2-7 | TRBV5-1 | ASKLAGNSYEQY
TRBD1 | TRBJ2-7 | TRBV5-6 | ASGGTGDYEQY
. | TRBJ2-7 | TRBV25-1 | ATYGPTETTYEQY
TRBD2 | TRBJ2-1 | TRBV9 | ASRVGLASNEQF
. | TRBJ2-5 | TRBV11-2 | ASSYKDGLVTQY
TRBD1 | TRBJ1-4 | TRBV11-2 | ASSPGQGNEKLF
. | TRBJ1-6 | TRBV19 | ASSMMGNYNSPLH
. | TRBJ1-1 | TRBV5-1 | ASSLNGGTTEAF
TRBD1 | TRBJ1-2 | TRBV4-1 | ASSPRDRLYGYT
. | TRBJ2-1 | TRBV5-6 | ASSSYGGASYNEQF
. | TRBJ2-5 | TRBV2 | ASSSTRETQY
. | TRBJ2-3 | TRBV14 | ASSQDSGGGPDTQY
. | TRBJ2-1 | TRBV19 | ASRPLSSSYNEQF
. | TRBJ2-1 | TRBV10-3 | AISNPGTPERF
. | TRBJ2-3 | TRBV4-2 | ASSQDPTTPTTDTQY